A single T cell receptor (beta chain) is shown here with its context. Its antigen has not been determined. Qualities for individual bases were not recorded, and no much larger clone is one base off. The junction carries 15 bases between V and J, which are trimmed by 3 bases and 7 bases respectively. The CDR1 and CDR2 encoded by the germline V gene are KGHSH and LQKENI. From the cysteine through the phenylalanine, the CDR3 covers 15 amino acids. The DNA shown is the 45-base CDR3, in frame from base 1. This record comes from a study of blood T cell repertoires in COVID-19 (TCRdb year 2020). Context from the whole study: Samples from collaborators originated in the United States, Italy and Spain and spanned both the acute and convalescent phases of COVID-19. The repertoires were released in a freely available public database meant as a resource for research on the immune response to SARS-CoV-2. Deeply sampled blood TCRbeta repertoires from subjects exposed to, actively infected with, or recovered from COVID-19 were included in the dataset. The samples were drawn from two sources: the first 160 participants of the ongoing ImmuneRACE study, and fewer than 1,500 subjects contributed by 6 global collaborators. The sample metadata nearly always contained a de-identified subject ID, COVID-19 status, age in years and sex. The material from the prospective study consisted of cDNA or gDNA derived from T cells, B-cell-depleted T cells, or PBMCs. HLA class I and class II types, where available, came from metadata supplied by the sample provider rather than from assay-based typing. The paper as a whole reports these results and caveats: How much clinical and demographic metadata was included differed by source and by participant, and the metadata was provided uncurated.

TCRbeta CDR3 regions were amplified from genomic DNA using the immunoSEQ Assay, a bias-controlled multiplex PCR. Per the authors' processing: Within the assay, amplification of reference gene primers was used to estimate how many nucleated cells each sample contained. To quantify the absolute abundance of each unique TCRbeta CDR3 rearrangement, sequence reads were collapsed and filtered. For each sample, productive Simpson clonality was calculated by taking the square root of Simpson's diversity index across productive rearrangements. TCRdb took this table from immuneACCESS and kept in-frame rearrangements with V and J called. Such tables lack part of the clones; where checked against another copy, unresolved V genes explain under half of the gap, and the rest is unexplained. V and J calls and clone size are given by that table; D and trimming were obtained from the DNA. This sample has 20,000 to 25,000 clones in its table, and approximately 80% of those were observed once. Of the sample, around a fifth is held by the ten largest clones.

Each collaborating institution followed its own protocols to collect whole blood in K2EDTA tubes. For TCRbeta analysis, collaborator samples were shipped as frozen whole blood, as isolated PBMCs, or as DNA extracted from either sample type. The chain is assembled from TRBV18 and TRBJ2-2; a weak D assignment points to TRBD1 (6 bases agree). The TCR comes from an elderly man with active or convalescent COVID-19. Input material: peripheral blood. CDR3 loop: CASSPQTTGSGELFF. DNA sequence: TGTGCCAGCTCACCGCAAACCACAGGGAGCGGGGAGCTGTTTTTT. The variable domain in full, with residues beyond the CDR3 obtained from the reference TRBV18 and TRBJ2-2 genes, is NAGVMQNPRHLVRRRGQEARLRCSPMKGHSHVYWYRQLPEEGLKFMVYLQKENIIDESGMPKERFSAEFPKEGPSILRIQQVVRGDSAAYFCASSPQTTGSGELFFGEGSRLTVL.